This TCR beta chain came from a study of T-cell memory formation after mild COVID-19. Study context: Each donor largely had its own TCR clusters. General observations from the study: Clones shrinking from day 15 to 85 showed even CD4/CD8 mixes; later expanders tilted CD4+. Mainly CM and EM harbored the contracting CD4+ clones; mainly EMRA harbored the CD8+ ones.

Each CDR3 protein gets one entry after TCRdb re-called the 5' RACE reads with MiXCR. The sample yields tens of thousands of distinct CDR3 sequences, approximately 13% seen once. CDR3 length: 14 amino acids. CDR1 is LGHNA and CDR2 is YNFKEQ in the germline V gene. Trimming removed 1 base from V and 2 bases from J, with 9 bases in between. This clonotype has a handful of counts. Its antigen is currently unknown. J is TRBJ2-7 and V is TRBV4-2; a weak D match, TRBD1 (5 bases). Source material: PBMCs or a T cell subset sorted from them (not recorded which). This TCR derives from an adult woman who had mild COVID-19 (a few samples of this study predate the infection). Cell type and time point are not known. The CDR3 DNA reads TGTGCCAGCAGCCAAGGACAGTTGACCTACGAGCAGTACTTC. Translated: CASSQGQLTYEQYF.